The 25 T cell receptor beta chains reported below all come from one sample, sequenced in a study of shared clonotypes between healthy human individuals. Clones were sequenced by immunoSEQ multiplex PCR, and TCRdb holds only the in-frame ones, with some missing. The sample shows 2 million to 3 million clones, 93% of them seen only once. Sequenced: naive CD4+ T cells from PBMCs. The subset is: CD45RA+ positively selected. The receptors were sampled from a man between 18 and 35 years old in good health. Some clones in this sample may be carry-over from other donors' samples.

The genes are TRBV2 and TRBJ1-1; D not certain. CDR1 and CDR2 from the germline V gene are SNHLY and FYNNEI. The CDR3 runs 15 residues. V shed 5 bases and J shed 5 bases, with 18 bases lying between them. As DNA, the CDR3 is TGTGCCAGCAGTACTCGAGACTTGAGGAGGACTGAAGCTTTCTTT. Its translation is CASSTRDLRRTEAFF.

CDR3 region: CASRLTTRLGSEQFF. The DNA for the CDR3 is TGTGCCAGCAGACTGACTACGCGTCTCGGTAGTGAGCAGTTCTTC. The chain recombines TRBV5-4 with TRBJ2-1; D perhaps matches TRBD2 (5 bases). The ends were cut back, 5 bases at V and 9 bases at J, with 21 bases in the middle. CDR1 and CDR2 from the germline V gene are SGHNT and YYREEE (reference sequence). The CDR3 contains 15 residues.

J is TRBJ1-2 and V is TRBV28, with a weak D call TRBD1 (6 bases). This CDR3 is built from 15 residues. V gave up 5 bases and J gave up 8 bases, with 21 bases separating them. The germline gives CDR1 MDHEN, CDR2 SYDVKM. CDR3 DNA: TGTGCCAGCAGTCAACCGGGACACTCCATCGGAGGCTACACCTTC. Translating gives CASSQPGHSIGGYTF.

This chain joins TRBV4-2 and TRBJ2-1; D might be TRBD1 (7 bases). The CDR3 contains 15 residues. Between the trimmed V and J ends, which lost 4 bases and 9 bases, there was a span of 19 bases. Germline V gene data show CDR1 as LGHNA and CDR2 as YNFKEQ. The CDR3 coding sequence is TGTGCCAGCAGCCCCGATAGCGGACACAGGGGTGAGCAGTTCTTC. It codes for CASSPDSGHRGEQFF.

The V and J genes are TRBV30 and TRBJ2-2; the match to TRBD1 covers 8 bases. The CDR3 is 18 residues long. Trimming cost V 2 bases and J 4 bases; bases outside gene matches: 15. Germline V gene data show CDR1 as GTSNPN and CDR2 as SVGIG (reference sequence). In nucleotides, the CDR3 is TGTGCCTGGAGTAGAGACAGGGGCTCGACTTTCTCCACCGGGGAGCTGTTTTTT. This encodes CAWSRDRGSTFSTGELFF.

The chain is built from TRBV28 and TRBJ1-2; D may be TRBD1 (5 bases). The CDR3 extends over 14 amino acids. Germline values: CDR1 MDHEN, CDR2 SYDVKM. V was trimmed by 6 bases and J by 3 bases, leaving 14 bases between them. CDR3 nucleotide sequence: TGTGCCAGCAGCCGGGGCCGATTCGACTATGGCTACACCTTC. It yields the protein CASSRGRFDYGYTF.

This sequence joins TRBV5-1 and TRBJ2-1, with 8 bases that match TRBD1. V lost 1 base to trimming and J lost 0 bases; unmatched junction nucleotides: 3. Germline CDR1 SGHRS, CDR2 YFSETQ. CDR3 length: 16 residues. CDR3 residues: CASSLITGGSYNEQFF. DNA for the CDR3: TGCGCCAGCAGCTTGATAACAGGGGGCTCCTACAATGAGCAGTTCTTC. Full variable domain (remainder filled in from reference TRBV5-1 and TRBJ2-1): KAGVTQTPRYLIKTRGQQVTLSCSPISGHRSVSWYQQTPGQGLQFLFEYFSETQRNKGNFPGRFSGRQFSNSRSEMNVSTLELGDSALYLCASSLITGGSYNEQFFGPGTRLTVL.

Here the CDR3 DNA reads TGTGCCAGTGCCGACCGCGGGCTGGGAGATACGCAGTATTTT. Translating gives CASADRGLGDTQYF. The genes are TRBV19 and TRBJ2-3, with a weak D call TRBD2 (5 bases). Germline CDR1 is LNHDA and CDR2 is SQIVND (reference sequence). The CDR3 covers 14 residues. V lost 8 bases and J 5 bases, leaving 17 bases between the germline ends.

The chain uses TRBV5-1 and TRBJ1-3, with D possibly TRBD1 on 6 matching bases. With 0 bases removed from V and 0 bases from J, the gap between germline ends came to 10 bases. This CDR3 has 16 residues. Per the germline V gene, CDR1 is SGHRS and CDR2 is YFSETQ. The CDR3 DNA reads as TGCGCCAGCAGCTTGGGGGACATTGACTCTGGAAACACCATATATTTT. Its translation: CASSLGDIDSGNTIYF.

The CDR3 bases are TGTGCCAGCAGCACCCTGTCCGTAGTCTTAGCCAAAAACATTCAGTACTTC. It translates to CASSTLSVVLAKNIQYF. The V gene is TRBV11-2, the J gene TRBJ2-4, with D unresolved. Trimming shortened V by 5 bases and J by 0 bases, and 17 bases separated the two germline ends. CDR1 is SGHAT and CDR2 is FQNNGV in the germline V gene. The CDR3 sequence is 17 residues long.

The genes are TRBV7-2 and TRBJ1-5; D is unresolved. The CDR3 loop spans 13 amino acids. Germline CDR1 reads SGHTA; CDR2 reads FQGNSA. V dropped 8 bases and J dropped 6 bases, with 14 bases sitting between them. This CDR3 is CASALSGGQPQHF. The DNA for the CDR3 is TGTGCCAGCGCCCTTTCGGGAGGTCAGCCCCAGCATTTT.

The chain links TRBV11-1 to TRBJ2-6, with D possibly TRBD1 on 6 matching bases. There are 15 residues in the CDR3. Germline-derived CDR1 and CDR2 are SGHAT and FQDESV (reference sequence). V was clipped by 7 bases and J by 4 bases, with 14 bases between them. The CDR3 bases are TGTGCCAGCAAATTAGGGGGTACCGGGGCCAACGTCCTGACTTTC. This codes for CASKLGGTGANVLTF.

This chain joins TRBV4-2 and TRBJ1-6, with a possible D match to TRBD1 (5 bases). Germline V CDR1 and CDR2: LGHNA, YNFKEQ. V shed 0 bases and J shed 13 bases, with 10 bases lying between them. This CDR3 contains 13 residues. CDR3 bases: TGTGCCAGCAGCCAAGAGACAGCGGGGCCCCTCCACTTT. Amino acid sequence: CASSQETAGPLHF.

The CDR3 DNA follows: TGCGCCAGCAGCCAAGACGAACAGTCCTACCAGCCCCAGCATTTT. Translated: CASSQDEQSYQPQHF. The rearrangement links TRBV4-1 to TRBJ1-5; D gene ambiguous. CDR3 length: 15 residues. CDR1 MGHRA and CDR2 YSYEKL come from the germline V gene. The ends were cut back, 0 bases at V and 7 bases at J, with 13 bases in the middle.

V and J are TRBV18 and TRBJ2-7, with D hard to call. Trimming cost V 4 bases and J 5 bases, with 12 bases left between them. CDR1 and CDR2 from the germline V gene are KGHSH and LQKENI. This CDR3 is built from 13 residues. CDR3 coding DNA: TGTGCCAGCTCACGGTCCGCCGCCGACGAGCAGTACTTC. Translated, it gives CASSRSAADEQYF. Full variable domain (missing parts from reference TRBV18 and TRBJ2-7): NAGVMQNPRHLVRRRGQEARLRCSPMKGHSHVYWYRQLPEEGLKFMVYLQKENIIDESGMPKERFSAEFPKEGPSILRIQQVVRGDSAAYFCASSRSAADEQYFGPGTRLTVT.

The chain couples TRBV5-1 to TRBJ1-2; possible D gene TRBD1, 5 bases. V lost 4 bases and J lost 7, with 17 bases in between. Germline CDR1 reads SGHRS; CDR2 reads YFSETQ. The CDR3 contains 14 residues. CDR3 residues: CASSAQDDRGGYTF. The CDR3 nucleotides are TGCGCCAGCAGCGCCCAAGATGACAGAGGTGGCTACACCTTC.

The V call is TRBV9, the J call TRBJ1-3, with D uncertain. This CDR3 spans 19 amino acids. Germline CDR1 reads SGDLS; CDR2 reads YYNGEE. The V end lost 0 bases, the J end lost 0 bases, and 19 bases lay between the germline ends. This CDR3 reads CASSVGAGPAEVSGNTIYF. CDR3 bases: TGTGCCAGCAGCGTAGGGGCAGGTCCCGCCGAAGTCTCTGGAAACACCATATATTTT.

This clone was counted only a few times. This chain uses TRBV2 with TRBJ2-2, with D uncertain. The CDR3 covers 13 residues. Germline CDR1 is SNHLY and CDR2 is FYNNEI. The V end lost 3 bases, the J end lost 6 bases, and 8 bases lay between the germline ends. CDR3 bases: TGTGCCAGCAGTGAGATTCTAGCCGGGGAGCTGTTTTTT. Its protein is CASSEILAGELFF.

The rearrangement links TRBV30 to TRBJ1-5; tentative D call: TRBD1 (5 bases). Trimming pared 5 bases from V and 4 bases from J, leaving 18 bases between. Germline CDR1 GTSNPN, CDR2 SVGIG (reference sequence). CDR3 length: 15 amino acids. DNA for the CDR3: TGTGCCTGGGGGGATCCGGGACCAGGAAATCAGCCCCAGCATTTT. This gives the protein CAWGDPGPGNQPQHF.

J is TRBJ2-7 and V is TRBV6-1; D tentatively fits TRBD1 or TRBD2 (6 bases each). Trimming took 8 bases from V and 3 from J, leaving 17 bases between them. The CDR3 length is 14 residues. CDR1 is MNHNS, CDR2 SASEGT, per germline. For the CDR3, the DNA is TGTGCCAGCCTGAGACAGAGGGGGGACTACGAGCAGTACTTC. Encoded protein: CASLRQRGDYEQYF.

V is TRBV5-1 and J is TRBJ2-2; D not certain. V was cut by 0 bases and J by 1 base, with 10 bases left in between. Per germline, CDR1 SGHRS and CDR2 YFSETQ. The CDR3 totals 16 residues. The CDR3 DNA follows: TGCGCCAGCAGCTTGGTTGCAGGAGAGAACACCGGGGAGCTGTTTTTT. Its translation: CASSLVAGENTGELFF.

J is TRBJ1-1 and V is TRBV7-2; no clear D gene. This CDR3 spans 14 amino acids. Germline CDR1 is SGHTA and CDR2 is FQGNSA. V was shortened by 5 bases and J by 7 bases, with 17 bases between the two germline ends. The CDR3, as DNA: TGTGCCAGCAGCCGAGCCTGGGCCGCTGGTGAAGCTTTCTTT. The encoded protein is CASSRAWAAGEAFF.

This chain connects TRBV28 to TRBJ2-1; 9 bases align to TRBD1. Unmatched junction bases numbered 12, after V lost 5 bases and J lost 4 bases. This CDR3 contains 17 residues. CDR1 and CDR2 from the germline V gene are MDHEN and SYDVKM. CDR3 DNA sequence: TGTGCCAGCAGTATCCCCTCCGGGACAGGGCTTTACAATGAGCAGTTCTTC. It yields the protein CASSIPSGTGLYNEQFF.

On this clone itself: Other DNA sequences in this specimen translate into the identical CDR3. The chain employs TRBV5-1 and TRBJ2-1; TRBD2 matches 7 bases. J gave up 3 bases and V 0 bases, and 3 bases lay outside the gene matches. This CDR3 region has 15 residues. The germline V gene has CDR1 SGHRS and CDR2 YFSETQ. The CDR3 DNA reads TGCGCCAGCAGCTTGGGCGGGGGAAACTACAATGAGCAGTTCTTC. This gives the protein CASSLGGGNYNEQFF.

Comment on this clone: Other DNA variants within this sample encode the same CDR3. The chain couples TRBV5-1 to TRBJ2-5; 10 bases match TRBD1. This CDR3 has 14 residues. CDR1 and CDR2 from the germline V gene are SGHRS and YFSETQ. The V segment lost 0 bases and the J segment 5 bases; nucleotides outside the gene matches: 1. DNA for the CDR3: TGCGCCAGCAGCTTGGGGGACAGGGGTGAGACCCAGTACTTC. Translated, it gives CASSLGDRGETQYF. The whole variable domain, filled in from reference TRBV5-1 and TRBJ2-5, reads KAGVTQTPRYLIKTRGQQVTLSCSPISGHRSVSWYQQTPGQGLQFLFEYFSETQRNKGNFPGRFSGRQFSNSRSEMNVSTLELGDSALYLCASSLGDRGETQYFGPGTRLLVL.